This T cell receptor beta chain comes out of a study of cytomegalovirus exposure and HLA in healthy donors. Notes on the study in general: Some highly shared sequence variants likely arose as a pipeline artifact.

The study ran its PCR with 60 Vbeta and 13 Jbeta primers. Assay used: immunoSEQ multiplex PCR; TCRdb lists only in-frame clones, some missing. The sample comprises 110,000 to 150,000 clones, around 80% of which are singletons, and around 2.5% rests with the top ten. Worth noting for this clone: Antigen specificity is unknown.

V lost 6 bases to trimming and J lost 6 bases, with 11 bases between them. CDR1 LGHNT and CDR2 FRNRAP come from the germline V gene. The CDR3 runs to 12 residues. The J gene is TRBJ1-1, the V gene TRBV12-5, with D maybe TRBD1 (6 bases). This receptor was identified in a boy aged 2 to 9 in good health and CMV-seronegative. Input material: PBMCs. The CDR3 protein is CASGHDRPEAFF. Written as DNA, the CDR3 is TGTGCTAGTGGACACGACAGGCCTGAAGCTTTCTTT. The full variable domain, completed using reference TRBV12-5 and TRBJ1-1, is DARVTQTPRHKVTEMGQEVTMRCQPILGHNTVFWYRQTMMQGLELLAYFRNRAPLDDSGMPKDRFSAEMPDATLATLKIQPSEPRDSAVYFCASGHDRPEAFFGQGTRLTVV.